This T cell receptor beta chain was retrieved from a study of T cell repertoires in cytomegalovirus infection (dated by TCRdb to between 2019 and 2020). In terms of the full investigation: Recently identified HLA-C-restricted CMV epitopes, whose presentation resists viral immunomodulation, were targeted by peptide stimulations together with well-studied HLA-B-restricted epitopes. The HLA type of each donor mattered for the analysis, because public TCR beta signatures pointed to carriage of CMV infection along with the matching HLA type. Summary of the overall study and its limitations: The ex vivo response was dominated by HLA-C-restricted CMV-specific TCR beta clonotypes, and the single most frequent clonotype in two of eight donors was supplied by these HLA-C-restricted clonotypes. In both this cohort and an independent cohort of 350 to 400 donors, the cumulative frequency of public TCR beta family members distinguished carriers of CMV infection plus the relevant HLA type.

Sequencing instrument: Illumina HiSeq 1500. TCRdb passed the public sequencing reads through fastp at Q25 and MiXCR, retaining productive beta sequences. For every CDR3 protein sequence, its rows merge into one entry that carries the most common genes and DNA. This sample comprises roughly 90,000 distinct CDR3 sequences, 25% to 30% of them detected only once. Approximately 71% of the sample belongs to the ten largest clones. The treatment or condition tag for this specimen amounts to: in vitro stimulation with specific CMV peptide epitopes to enrich CMV-specific T cells. As concerns this clonotype: Its cognate antigen has yet to be identified. Base qualities are not at hand, and no much larger clone is one base apart.

The sample in question was CD8+ T cells from cultured PBMCs, obtained from culture after CMV antigen stimulation. The TCR sequence derives from a human donor in good health (CMV status not recorded). Some clones in this sample may be carry-over from other donors' samples.

The DNA sequence follows: TGCGCCAGCAGCGCCGGTCCAGATACGCAGTATTTT. The encoded protein is CASSAGPDTQYF. The V and J genes are TRBV4-1 and TRBJ2-3; the D gene is not confidently resolved. Trimming at the junction amounts to 5 bases on V and 4 bases on J, and the germline ends lie 7 bases apart. The germline V gene yields MGHRA for CDR1 and YSYEKL for CDR2. The CDR3 runs 12 amino acids, cysteine and phenylalanine included. Only the CDR3 region is kept as DNA, spanning 36 bases read in frame from base 1.